The 19 T cell receptor beta chains listed next were all sequenced from one sample in a study of cytomegalovirus exposure and HLA in healthy donors. Method: immunoSEQ multiplex PCR; TCRdb's copy keeps in-frame clones and lacks some. This table holds 200,000 to 250,000 clones, around nine tenths found once. The sequenced sample consisted of PBMCs. The receptors stem from a woman aged 18-35 years in good health and CMV-seropositive.

This chain connects TRBV28 to TRBJ1-1; the D gene is possibly TRBD1 (5 bases). Trimming shortened V by 3 bases and J by 5 bases, and 7 bases separated the two germline ends. Germline loops: CDR1 MDHEN, CDR2 SYDVKM. This CDR3 has 12 amino acids. CDR3 in amino acids: CASSFAGTEAFF. The CDR3 DNA sequence: TGTGCCAGCAGTTTCGCAGGGACTGAAGCTTTCTTT.

As to this clone: At one boundary the junction diverges from the germline segment, which might be a read error. The V gene is TRBV7-7, the J gene TRBJ2-5; 7 bases are a match to TRBD2. The CDR3 has 15 residues. Germline-derived CDR1 and CDR2 are SSHAT and FNYEAQ (reference sequence). The CDR3 loop reads CASRELANPRETQYF. The CDR3 DNA follows: TGTGCTAGCAGAGAACTAGCGAACCCCCGGGAGACCCAGTACTTC. Full variable domain (rest looked up from reference TRBV7-7 and TRBJ2-5): GAGVSQSPRYKVTKRGQDVTLRCDPISSHATLYWYQQALGQGPEFLTYFNYEAQPDKSGLPSDRFSAERPEGSISTLTIQRTEQRDSAMYRCASRELANPRETQYFGPGTRLLVL.

This clone was picked up one time. This chain links TRBV10-3 with TRBJ1-5; 8 bases line up with TRBD1. The CDR3 length is 14 residues. The ends lost 10 bases at V and 0 bases at J; junction bases unmatched: 5. CDR1 ENHRY and CDR2 SYGVKD come from the germline V gene. The CDR3 region is CASTGGYSNQPQHF. CDR3 sequence (DNA): TGTGCCAGCACAGGGGGATATAGCAATCAGCCCCAGCATTTT.

This chain connects TRBV6-1 to TRBJ2-2; the D gene is possibly TRBD2 (6 bases). Trimming took off 3 bases at V and 1 base at J, with 12 bases between the two ends. Per germline, CDR1 MNHNS and CDR2 SASEGT. There are 16 residues in the CDR3. As DNA, the CDR3 is TGTGCCAGCAGTGAGGTGGCGGGGCTGAACACCGGGGAGCTGTTTTTT. Translating gives CASSEVAGLNTGELFF.

This chain links TRBV19 with TRBJ1-5; D is unresolved. Trimming took 5 bases from V and 4 from J, leaving 9 bases between them. The CDR3 contains 13 residues. Germline lookup yields CDR1 LNHDA and CDR2 SQIVND (reference sequence). CDR3: CASSPGVNQPQHF. As DNA, the CDR3 is TGTGCCAGTAGTCCCGGAGTTAATCAGCCCCAGCATTTT.

The chain recombines TRBV13 with TRBJ1-2, with D perhaps matching TRBD1 (5 bases). CDR1 is PRHDT and CDR2 is FYEKMQ in the germline V gene (reference sequence). The CDR3 contains 14 residues. Trimming shortened V by 4 bases and J by 12 bases, and 21 bases separated the two germline ends. The DNA of the CDR3 is TGTGCCAGCAGCTCGGCTAAGGGGTTGCCTGTTCACACCTTC. Its translation is CASSSAKGLPVHTF.

CDR3: CAILDRLNTEAFF. In nucleotides, the CDR3 is TGTGCCATCCTTGACAGGCTGAACACTGAAGCTTTCTTT. The chain joins TRBV10-3 to TRBJ1-1; D might be TRBD1 (6 bases). V lost 8 bases and J 0 bases, leaving 10 bases between the germline ends. The V gene's germline CDR1 is ENHRY and CDR2 SYGVKD. This CDR3 is 13 amino acids long.

The V gene is TRBV20-1, the J gene TRBJ1-5; no clear D gene. V lost 3 bases to trimming and J lost 6 bases, with 6 bases between them. This CDR3 is 11 amino acids long. Germline V lookup: CDR1 DFQATT, CDR2 SNEGSKA (reference sequence). The CDR3 is CSASRGQPQHF. The CDR3 bases are TGCAGTGCTAGTCGGGGTCAGCCCCAGCATTTT.

The chain employs TRBV15 and TRBJ2-1, with D possibly TRBD1 on 5 matching bases. The CDR3 spans 14 residues. V was cut by 5 bases and J by 5 bases, with 13 bases left in between. The germline V gene encodes CDR1 LNHNV and CDR2 YYDKDF (reference sequence). CDR3 region: CATSGALSHNEQFF. Written as DNA, the CDR3 is TGTGCCACCAGCGGGGCGCTCAGCCACAATGAGCAGTTCTTC. Filled out from reference TRBV15 and TRBJ2-1, the complete variable domain reads DAMVIQNPRYQVTQFGKPVTLSCSQTLNHNVMYWYQQKSSQAPKLLFHYYDKDFNNEADTPDNFQSRRPNTSFCFLDIRSPGLGDTAMYLCATSGALSHNEQFFGPGTRLTVL.

V is TRBV13 and J is TRBJ2-3; D may be TRBD2 (5 bases). The V gene lost 5 bases and the J gene lost 0 bases, with 18 bases spanning the gap. The CDR3 consists of 17 residues. Per the germline V gene, CDR1 is PRHDT and CDR2 is FYEKMQ (reference sequence). CDR3: CASSPPRLGGSTDTQYF. Written as DNA, the CDR3 is TGTGCCAGCAGCCCTCCCCGGCTGGGCGGGAGCACAGATACGCAGTATTTT.

The sample holds a few counts of this clone. The chain combines TRBV30 with TRBJ1-2, with D possibly matching TRBD1 (6 bases). Germline CDR1 and CDR2: GTSNPN and SVGIG (reference sequence). The CDR3 totals 16 residues. V lost 0 bases and J 4 bases, leaving 18 bases between the germline ends. The CDR3 reads CAWSVLGGLVVYGYTF. CDR3 bases: TGTGCCTGGAGTGTACTCGGGGGGCTGGTGGTCTATGGCTACACCTTC.

This clone was seen just once. The chain has TRBV19 and TRBJ2-1, with 9 bases matching TRBD2. The CDR3 extends over 15 amino acids. Germline CDR1 LNHDA, CDR2 SQIVND (reference sequence). J lost 5 bases, V lost 3 bases, and 5 bases had no gene match. The CDR3 reads CASSIAGGINNEQFF. CDR3 coding DNA: TGTGCCAGTAGTATTGCGGGAGGGATCAACAATGAGCAGTTCTTC.

The gene calls are TRBV11-2 and TRBJ1-5; TRBD1 agrees at 7 bases. CDR1 is SGHAT, CDR2 FQNNGV, per germline. Germline trimming cut 5 bases from V and 0 bases from J; bases unmatched to any gene: 4. The CDR3 runs 15 residues. The CDR3 is CASSPTGVSNQPQHF. As DNA, the CDR3 is TGTGCCAGCAGCCCAACAGGGGTTAGCAATCAGCCCCAGCATTTT.

V gene TRBV28 combines with J gene TRBJ1-2; 8 nucleotides agree with TRBD1. CDR1 is MDHEN and CDR2 is SYDVKM in the germline V gene. V trimming: 5 bases; J trimming: 4 bases; junction bases outside the gene matches: 12. The CDR3 runs 16 residues. CDR3 region: CASSPDWTGKSYGYTF. The DNA for the CDR3 is TGTGCCAGCAGTCCGGACTGGACAGGGAAGAGCTATGGCTACACCTTC.

The chain uses TRBV6-6 and TRBJ1-2, with D uncertain. Germline lookup yields CDR1 MNHNY and CDR2 SVGAGI (reference sequence). The CDR3 has 15 amino acids. V lost 0 bases and J lost 2, with 10 bases in between. This CDR3 reads CASSYSTLRNYGYTF. The DNA of the CDR3 is TGTGCCAGCAGTTACTCGACACTCAGGAACTATGGCTACACCTTC.

The chain carries TRBV2 and TRBJ1-2; possibly TRBD1 for D (6 bases). From germline, CDR1 is SNHLY and CDR2 FYNNEI. The CDR3 has 14 residues. Trimming pared 5 bases from V and 4 bases from J, leaving 14 bases between. CDR3 in DNA: TGTGCCAGCAGTTCAGGGGCCCACCGCTATGGCTACACCTTC. Its translation: CASSSGAHRYGYTF.

V and J are TRBV6-4 and TRBJ2-1; 8 bases fit TRBD2. Germline loops: CDR1 MRHNA, CDR2 SNTAGT. V was clipped by 6 bases and J by 0 bases; unmatched bases: 4. The CDR3 is 15 amino acids. The CDR3 region is CASSLSGASYNEQFF. Written as DNA, the CDR3 is TGTGCCAGCAGCCTTAGCGGGGCCTCCTACAATGAGCAGTTCTTC.

The rearrangement joins TRBV29-1 to TRBJ1-2; 12 bases are a match to TRBD1. In germline, CDR1 is SQVTM, CDR2 ANQGSEA. Losses at the gene ends were 1 base for V and 4 bases for J; bases not matched to a gene: 1. The length of the CDR3 is 14 residues. The CDR3 region is CSVEGGQGAYGYTF. The CDR3 coding sequence is TGCAGCGTTGAAGGGGGACAGGGGGCCTATGGCTACACCTTC.

The chain recombines TRBV29-1 with TRBJ1-1; 10 positions match TRBD1. Germline-derived CDR1 and CDR2 are SQVTM and ANQGSEA. J was trimmed by 0 bases and V by 7 bases; bases with no gene match: 5. The CDR3 extends over 14 amino acids. In nucleotides, the CDR3 is TGCAGCGCCCGGACAGGGGGTATGAACACTGAAGCTTTCTTT. Translation: CSARTGGMNTEAFF. Using reference TRBV29-1 and TRBJ1-1 for the parts outside the CDR3, the full variable domain is SAVISQKPSRDICQRGTSLTIQCQVDSQVTMMFWYRQQPGQSLTLIATANQGSEATYESGFVIDKFPISRPNLTFSTLTVSNMSPEDSSIYLCSARTGGMNTEAFFGQGTRLTVV.